Presented here are 15 T cell receptor beta chains from one specimen sequenced in a study of CD4 T cells in relation to SARS-CoV-2 and coronaviruses. The protocol was immunoSEQ multiplex PCR, while the TCRdb copy is restricted to in-frame clones and leaves out a portion. The profile covers 30,000 to 45,000 clones, with 85% to 90% appearing a single time and 9.2% taken by the ten largest. The sequencing input was memory CD4+ T cells from PBMCs. The receptor set was obtained from an adult with COVID-19.

This chain connects TRBV5-5 to TRBJ1-2; D gene unclear. Per germline, CDR1 SGHKS and CDR2 YYEKEE (reference sequence). CDR3 size: 12 residues. The germline V and J ends were trimmed by 4 bases and 7 bases, with 11 bases remaining between them. The CDR3 DNA reads as TGTGCCAGCAGCCCTGATGGGGTTGGCTACACCTTC. It specifies CASSPDGVGYTF. Variable domain in full (rest from reference TRBV5-5 and TRBJ1-2): DAGVTQSPTHLIKTRGQQVTLRCSPISGHKSVSWYQQVLGQGPQFIFQYYEKEERGRGNFPDRFSARQFPNYSSELNVNALLLGDSALYLCASSPDGVGYTFGSGTRLTVV.

V gene TRBV28 combines with J gene TRBJ1-1, with D unclear. The CDR3 loop spans 13 amino acids. Trimming took 10 bases from V and 2 from J, leaving 14 bases between them. Germline lookup yields CDR1 MDHEN and CDR2 SYDVKM. CDR3 in amino acids: CATTRHKNTEAFF. In nucleotides, the CDR3 is TGTGCCACCACCAGACACAAAAACACTGAAGCTTTCTTT. The full variable domain, rest sourced from reference TRBV28 and TRBJ1-1, is DVKVTQSSRYLVKRTGEKVFLECVQDMDHENMFWYRQDPGLGLRLIYFSYDVKMKEKGDIPEGYSVSREKKERFSLILESASTNQTSMYLCATTRHKNTEAFFGQGTRLTVV.

CDR3 coding DNA: TGTGCCAGCAGTTTGACAGGGTCTGCCTACGAGCAGTACTTC. Its protein is CASSLTGSAYEQYF. The chain links TRBV28 to TRBJ2-7; 7 bases line up with TRBD1. CDR1 is MDHEN and CDR2 is SYDVKM in the germline V gene. V lost 3 bases to trimming and J lost 2 bases; unmatched junction nucleotides: 4. The CDR3 consists of 14 residues.

A few counts support this clone. This rearrangement joins TRBV9 to TRBJ1-1; D uncertain. This CDR3 is 14 amino acids long. CDR1 SGDLS and CDR2 YYNGEE come from the germline V gene. The V end was cut by 0 bases, the J end by 1 base, with 7 bases between. The CDR3 sequence is CASSVVSRNTEAFF. The CDR3 DNA follows: TGTGCCAGCAGCGTAGTATCACGGAACACTGAAGCTTTCTTT.

J is TRBJ1-3 and V is TRBV11-3, with D possibly being TRBD1 (5 bases). Trimming pared 0 bases from V and 7 bases from J, leaving 13 bases between. Germline V gene lookup returns CDR1 SGHNT and CDR2 YENEEA. CDR3 length: 15 amino acids. The CDR3 reads CASSLDPAGSNTIYF. In DNA, the CDR3 is TGTGCCAGCAGCTTAGATCCGGCAGGGTCCAACACCATATATTTT.

The rearrangement uses TRBV7-9 and TRBJ1-5; 8 bases fit TRBD1. This CDR3 is 15 amino acids long. Per the germline V gene, CDR1 is SEHNR and CDR2 is FQNEAQ (reference sequence). With V trimmed by 1 base and J by 6 bases, 5 bases remained unmatched. CDR3 in amino acids: CASSLGTGLGQPQHF. CDR3 nucleotide sequence: TGTGCCAGCAGCTTAGGGACAGGGTTAGGTCAGCCCCAGCATTTT.

This chain joins TRBV5-1 and TRBJ1-2, with D uncertain. V was clipped by 7 bases and J by 3 bases, with 10 bases between them. This CDR3 spans 12 amino acids. Germline V gives CDR1 SGHRS, CDR2 YFSETQ. The CDR3 loop is CASSDLDYGYTF. The DNA for the CDR3 is TGCGCCAGCTCCGACTTGGACTATGGCTACACCTTC.

The gene calls are TRBV5-3 and TRBJ2-6; possible D gene TRBD1, 6 bases. TRBV5-3 is annotated as an ORF whose role is uncertain. Between the trimmed V and J ends, which lost 0 bases and 3 bases, there was a span of 19 bases. This CDR3 region has 19 residues. CDR3 in amino acids: CARSLAGPQGRGGANVLTF. In nucleotides, the CDR3 is TGTGCCAGAAGCTTGGCGGGCCCACAGGGAAGAGGTGGGGCCAACGTCCTGACTTTC.

The chain joins TRBV5-1 to TRBJ2-6, with 9 bases aligning to TRBD1. V dropped 4 bases and J dropped 4; count of bases not matched to a gene: 6. Germline CDR1 is SGHRS and CDR2 is YFSETQ. This CDR3 has 16 residues. The CDR3 DNA sequence: TGCGCCAGCAGCCCGGACAGGGGTTCGGGGGCCAACGTCCTGACTTTC. The encoded protein is CASSPDRGSGANVLTF.

V usage is TRBV7-8 and J usage is TRBJ2-2; TRBD1 agrees at 10 bases. Germline V gene data show CDR1 as SGHVS and CDR2 as FQNEAQ. CDR3 length: 14 residues. Trimming at V came to 5 bases and at J to 5 bases, leaving 2 bases not matched to a gene. The CDR3 loop is CASSQGQGTGELFF. CDR3 coding DNA: TGTGCCAGCAGCCAGGGACAGGGGACCGGGGAGCTGTTTTTT.

The chain links TRBV5-1 to TRBJ2-1, with 7 bases lining up with TRBD1. Germline V lookup: CDR1 SGHRS, CDR2 YFSETQ. The CDR3 is 14 residues long. V was clipped by 4 bases and J by 0 bases; unmatched bases: 1. The CDR3 sequence: CASSRDSSYNEQFF. The CDR3 DNA sequence: TGCGCCAGCAGCCGGGACAGCTCCTACAATGAGCAGTTCTTC.

This chain's CDR3 is CASSRGTESYFF. The CDR3 bases are TGTGCCAGCAGTAGGGGGACAGAGTCCTACTTTTTT. This chain links TRBV2 with TRBJ1-4, with TRBD1 identical over 7 bases. CDR3 size: 12 residues. V dropped 5 bases and J dropped 17; count of bases not matched to a gene: 11. Germline V gene sequence: CDR1 SNHLY, CDR2 FYNNEI. Full variable domain (remainder filled in from reference TRBV2 and TRBJ1-4): EPEVTQTPSHQVTQMGQEVILRCVPISNHLYFYWYRQILGQKVEFLVSFYNNEISEKSEIFDDQFSVERPDGSNFTLKIRSTKLEDSAMYFCASSRGTESYFFGSGTQLSVL.

The chain recombines TRBV5-6 with TRBJ2-7, with TRBD1 matching 8 bases. Trimming at V came to 0 bases and at J to 4 bases, leaving 6 bases not matched to a gene. The CDR3 extends over 15 amino acids. Germline V gene lookup returns CDR1 SGHDT and CDR2 YYEEEE. As DNA, the CDR3 is TGTGCCAGCAGCTTGGGCAGGGGGCGCGGTTACGAGCAGTACTTC. It specifies CASSLGRGRGYEQYF.

The rearrangement links TRBV5-1 to TRBJ2-5, with TRBD2 identical over 13 bases. Looked up from germline, CDR1 is SGHRS and CDR2 is YFSETQ. The V segment lost 4 bases and the J segment 1 base; nucleotides outside the gene matches: 10. CDR3 size: 18 residues. CDR3 nucleotide sequence: TGCGCCAGCAGCGCACCGGGACTAGCGGGGTCGGGCCAAGAGACCCAGTACTTC. Its translation is CASSAPGLAGSGQETQYF.

CDR3 region: CASSPSTDSKYNEQFF. The CDR3 region has the DNA TGTGCCAGCAGCCCCTCGACAGACAGTAAATACAATGAGCAGTTCTTC. The V call is TRBV9, the J call TRBJ2-1, with a tentative D call TRBD1 (5 bases). The CDR3 has 16 residues. From germline, CDR1 is SGDLS and CDR2 YYNGEE. V was shortened by 4 bases and J by 4 bases, with 18 bases between the two germline ends.